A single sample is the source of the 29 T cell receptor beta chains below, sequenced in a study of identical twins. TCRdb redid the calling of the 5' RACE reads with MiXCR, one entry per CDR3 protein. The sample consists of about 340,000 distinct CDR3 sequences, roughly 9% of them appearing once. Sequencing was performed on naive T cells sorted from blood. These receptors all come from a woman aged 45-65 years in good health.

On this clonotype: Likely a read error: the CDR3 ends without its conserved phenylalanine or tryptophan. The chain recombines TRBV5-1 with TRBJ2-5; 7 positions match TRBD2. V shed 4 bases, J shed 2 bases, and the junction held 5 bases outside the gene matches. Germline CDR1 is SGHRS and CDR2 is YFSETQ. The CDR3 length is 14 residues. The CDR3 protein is CASSHAGAQETQYS. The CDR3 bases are TGCGCCAGCAGCCACGCGGGAGCTCAAGAGACCCAGTACTCC.

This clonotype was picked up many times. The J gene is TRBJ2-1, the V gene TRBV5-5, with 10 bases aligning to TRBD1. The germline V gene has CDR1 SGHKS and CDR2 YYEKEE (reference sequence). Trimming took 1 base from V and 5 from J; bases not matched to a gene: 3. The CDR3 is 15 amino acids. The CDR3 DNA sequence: TGTGCCAGCAGCTTGTCGGGACAGGGGCACAATGAGCAGTTCTTC. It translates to CASSLSGQGHNEQFF.

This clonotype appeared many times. This chain's CDR3 is CASSYDPGTGMGDTQYF. CDR3 bases: TGTGCCAGCAGTTACGATCCAGGGACAGGAATGGGAGATACGCAGTATTTT. The J gene is TRBJ2-3, the V gene TRBV6-5; 8 positions match TRBD1. The ends lost 2 bases at V and 5 bases at J; junction bases unmatched: 12. CDR3 size: 17 residues. Germline V gene sequence: CDR1 MNHEY, CDR2 SVGAGI.

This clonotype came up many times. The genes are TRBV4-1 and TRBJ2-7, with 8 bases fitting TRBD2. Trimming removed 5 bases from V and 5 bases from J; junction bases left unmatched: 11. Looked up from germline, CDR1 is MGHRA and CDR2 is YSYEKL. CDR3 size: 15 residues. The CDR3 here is CASSGRAGESNEQYF. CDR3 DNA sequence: TGCGCCAGCAGCGGGAGAGCGGGAGAGTCAAACGAGCAGTACTTC.

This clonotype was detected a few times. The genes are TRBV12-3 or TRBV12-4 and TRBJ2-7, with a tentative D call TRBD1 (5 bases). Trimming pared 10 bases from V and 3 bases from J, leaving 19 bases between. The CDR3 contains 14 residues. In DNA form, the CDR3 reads TGTGCCAATTCGAACCTCAGGGTTTTCTACGAGCAGTACGTC. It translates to CANSNLRVFYEQYV.

Here the CDR3 reads CASSQDPQADEQFF. Here the CDR3 DNA reads TGCGCCAGCAGCCAAGATCCTCAAGCTGATGAGCAGTTCTTC. The V call is TRBV4-1, the J call TRBJ2-1; D remains unclear. This CDR3 comprises 14 residues. The V end was cut by 0 bases, the J end by 8 bases, with 11 bases between. Germline V gene sequence: CDR1 MGHRA, CDR2 YSYEKL.

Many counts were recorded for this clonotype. The CDR3 DNA sequence: TGTGCCAGCAGCGCGGGACTAGCAGGGAGTGAGCAGTTCTTC. Translating gives CASSAGLAGSEQFF. The chain joins TRBV9 to TRBJ2-1, with TRBD2 matching over 9 bases. CDR3 size: 14 residues. Germline V gives CDR1 SGDLS, CDR2 YYNGEE. Losses at the gene ends were 3 bases for V and 9 bases for J; bases not matched to a gene: 7.

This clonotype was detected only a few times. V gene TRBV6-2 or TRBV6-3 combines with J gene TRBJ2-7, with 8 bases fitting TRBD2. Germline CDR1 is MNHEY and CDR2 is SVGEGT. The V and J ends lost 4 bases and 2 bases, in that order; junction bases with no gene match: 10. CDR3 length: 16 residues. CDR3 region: CASSSIMTSVAYEQYF. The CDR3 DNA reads TGTGCCAGCAGTTCCATCATGACTAGCGTGGCCTACGAGCAGTACTTC.

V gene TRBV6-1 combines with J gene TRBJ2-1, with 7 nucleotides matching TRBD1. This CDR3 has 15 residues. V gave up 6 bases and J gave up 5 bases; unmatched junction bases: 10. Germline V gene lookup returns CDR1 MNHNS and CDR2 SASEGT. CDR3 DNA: TGTGCCAGCAGCGGACTGGGACAGAGAAACAATGAGCAGTTCTTC. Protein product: CASSGLGQRNNEQFF.

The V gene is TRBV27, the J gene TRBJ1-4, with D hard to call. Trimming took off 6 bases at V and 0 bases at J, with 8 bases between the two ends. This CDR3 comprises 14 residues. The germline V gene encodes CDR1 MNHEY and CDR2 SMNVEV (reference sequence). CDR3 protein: CASRQRATNEKLFF. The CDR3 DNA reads TGTGCCAGCAGGCAGCGCGCAACTAATGAAAAACTGTTTTTT.

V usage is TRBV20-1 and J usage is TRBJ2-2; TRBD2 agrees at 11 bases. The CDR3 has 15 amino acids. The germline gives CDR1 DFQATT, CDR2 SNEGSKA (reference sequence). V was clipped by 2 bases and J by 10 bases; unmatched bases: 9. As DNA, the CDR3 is TGCAGTGCTAGAAGATTTAGCGGGAGGGGCGAGGAGCTGTTTTTT. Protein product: CSARRFSGRGEELFF.

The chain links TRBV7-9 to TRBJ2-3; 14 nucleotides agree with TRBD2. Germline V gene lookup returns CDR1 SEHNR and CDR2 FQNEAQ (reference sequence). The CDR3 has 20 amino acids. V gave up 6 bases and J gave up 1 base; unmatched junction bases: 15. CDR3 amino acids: CASRPGLAGEQRTGTDTQYF. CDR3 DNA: TGTGCCAGCAGGCCGGGACTAGCGGGAGAACAGCGCACGGGCACAGATACGCAGTATTTT.

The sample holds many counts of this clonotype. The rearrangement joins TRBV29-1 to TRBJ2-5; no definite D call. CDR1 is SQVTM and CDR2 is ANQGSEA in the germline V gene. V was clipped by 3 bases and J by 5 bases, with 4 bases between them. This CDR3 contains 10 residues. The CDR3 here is CSVDGETQYF. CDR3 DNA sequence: TGCAGCGTTGACGGTGAGACCCAGTACTTC.

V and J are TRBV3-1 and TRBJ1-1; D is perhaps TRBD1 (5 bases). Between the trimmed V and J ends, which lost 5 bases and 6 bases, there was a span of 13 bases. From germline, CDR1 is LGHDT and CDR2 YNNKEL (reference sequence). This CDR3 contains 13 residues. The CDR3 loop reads CASSSPWGPEAFF. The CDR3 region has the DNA TGTGCCAGCAGCAGTCCCTGGGGCCCTGAAGCTTTCTTT.

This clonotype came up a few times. CDR3: CATSDTSNTGELFF. The CDR3 nucleotides are TGTGCCACCAGTGACACGTCGAACACCGGGGAGCTGTTTTTT. This rearrangement joins TRBV24-1 to TRBJ2-2; D not certain. V gave up 4 bases and J gave up 0 bases, with 5 bases separating them. Per germline, CDR1 KGHDR and CDR2 SFDVKD. The CDR3 has 14 amino acids.

CDR3 loop: CATSRGGQQSNEQFF. The CDR3 DNA reads as TGTGCCACCAGCCGAGGGGGGCAACAATCCAATGAGCAGTTCTTC. The chain recombines TRBV15 with TRBJ2-1; D could derive from TRBD1 or TRBD2 (6 bases each). This CDR3 spans 15 amino acids. V lost 5 bases and J lost 6, with 17 bases in between. In germline, CDR1 is LNHNV, CDR2 YYDKDF (reference sequence).

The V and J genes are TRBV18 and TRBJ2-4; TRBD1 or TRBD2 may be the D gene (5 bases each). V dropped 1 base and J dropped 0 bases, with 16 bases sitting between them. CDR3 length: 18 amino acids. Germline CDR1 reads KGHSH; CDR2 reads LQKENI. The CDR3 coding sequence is TGTGCCAGCTCACCACGGGGGACGGCGATACTAGCCAAAAACATTCAGTACTTC. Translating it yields CASSPRGTAILAKNIQYF.

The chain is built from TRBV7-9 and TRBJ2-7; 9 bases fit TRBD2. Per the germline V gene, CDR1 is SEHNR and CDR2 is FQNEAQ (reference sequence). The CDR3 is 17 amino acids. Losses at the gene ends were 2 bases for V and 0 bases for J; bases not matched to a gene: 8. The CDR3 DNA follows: TGTGCCAGCAGCTTACCCCGTTCTAGCGGGGTCTCCTACGAGCAGTACTTC. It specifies CASSLPRSSGVSYEQYF.

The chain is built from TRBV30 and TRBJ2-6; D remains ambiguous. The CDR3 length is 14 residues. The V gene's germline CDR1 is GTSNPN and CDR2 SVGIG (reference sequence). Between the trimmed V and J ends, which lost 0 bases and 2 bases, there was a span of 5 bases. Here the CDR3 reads CAWSVGTGANVLTF. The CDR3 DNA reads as TGTGCCTGGAGTGTAGGGACTGGGGCCAACGTCCTGACTTTC.

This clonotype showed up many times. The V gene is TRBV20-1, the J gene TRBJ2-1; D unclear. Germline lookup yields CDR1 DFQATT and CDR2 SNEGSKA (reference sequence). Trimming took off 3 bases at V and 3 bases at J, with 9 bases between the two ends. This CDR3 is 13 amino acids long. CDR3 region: CSARQTNYNEQFF. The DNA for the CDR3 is TGCAGTGCTAGGCAGACAAACTACAATGAGCAGTTCTTC.

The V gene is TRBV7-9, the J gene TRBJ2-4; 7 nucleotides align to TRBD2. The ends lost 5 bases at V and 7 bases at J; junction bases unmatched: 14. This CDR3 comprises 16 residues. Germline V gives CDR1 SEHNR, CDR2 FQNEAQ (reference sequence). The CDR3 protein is CASSPFAGAEVNIQYF. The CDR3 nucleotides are TGTGCCAGCAGCCCCTTTGCGGGAGCGGAGGTGAACATTCAGTACTTC.

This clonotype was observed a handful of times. Written as DNA, the CDR3 is TGTGCCAGCAGGCCACTAGCGGGAGAGAATAATGAGCAGTTCTTC. This encodes CASRPLAGENNEQFF. The chain joins TRBV6-5 to TRBJ2-1, with 11 nucleotides matching TRBD2. V was clipped by 6 bases and J by 7 bases; unmatched bases: 8. Looked up from germline, CDR1 is MNHEY and CDR2 is SVGAGI. The CDR3 is 15 residues long.

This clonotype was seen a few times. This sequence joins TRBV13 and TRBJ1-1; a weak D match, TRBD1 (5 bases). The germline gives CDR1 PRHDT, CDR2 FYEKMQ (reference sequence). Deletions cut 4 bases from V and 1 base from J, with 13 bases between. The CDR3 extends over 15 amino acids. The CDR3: CASSSPWGKNTEAFF. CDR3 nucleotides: TGTGCCAGCAGCTCTCCGTGGGGGAAGAACACTGAAGCTTTCTTT.

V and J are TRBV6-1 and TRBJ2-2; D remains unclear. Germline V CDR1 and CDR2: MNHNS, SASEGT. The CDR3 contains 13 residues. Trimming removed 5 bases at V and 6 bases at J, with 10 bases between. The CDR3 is CASSIDRPGELFF. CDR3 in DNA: TGTGCCAGCAGTATTGATAGGCCCGGGGAGCTGTTTTTT.

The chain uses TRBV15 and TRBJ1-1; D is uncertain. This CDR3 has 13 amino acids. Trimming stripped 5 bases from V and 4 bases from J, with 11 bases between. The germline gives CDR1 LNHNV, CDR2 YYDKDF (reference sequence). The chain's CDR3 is CATSWGSGTEAFF. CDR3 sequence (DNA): TGTGCCACCAGCTGGGGAAGTGGCACTGAAGCTTTCTTT.

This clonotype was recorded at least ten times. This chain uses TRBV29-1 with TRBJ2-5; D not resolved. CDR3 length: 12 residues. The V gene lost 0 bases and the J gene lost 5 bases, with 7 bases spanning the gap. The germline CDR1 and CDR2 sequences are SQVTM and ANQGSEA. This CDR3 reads CSVEEKSETQYF. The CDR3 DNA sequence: TGCAGCGTTGAAGAGAAGTCGGAGACCCAGTACTTC. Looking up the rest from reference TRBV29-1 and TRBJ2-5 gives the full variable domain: SAVISQKPSRDICQRGTSLTIQCQVDSQVTMMFWYRQQPGQSLTLIATANQGSEATYESGFVIDKFPISRPNLTFSTLTVSNMSPEDSSIYLCSVEEKSETQYFGPGTRLLVL.

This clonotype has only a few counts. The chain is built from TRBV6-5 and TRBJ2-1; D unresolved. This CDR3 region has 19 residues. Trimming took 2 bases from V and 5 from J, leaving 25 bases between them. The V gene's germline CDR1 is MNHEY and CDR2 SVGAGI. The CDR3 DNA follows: TGTGCCAGCAGTTACCATCCAGGTCCTCAGGCCTACCCGAACAATGAGCAGTTCTTC. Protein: CASSYHPGPQAYPNNEQFF.

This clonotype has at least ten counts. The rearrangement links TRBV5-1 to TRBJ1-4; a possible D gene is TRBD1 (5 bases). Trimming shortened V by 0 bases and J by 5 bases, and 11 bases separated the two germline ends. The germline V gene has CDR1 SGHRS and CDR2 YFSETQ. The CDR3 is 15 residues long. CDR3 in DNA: TGCGCCAGCAGCTTGGCGGGGGTAGAGAATGAAAAACTGTTTTTT. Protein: CASSLAGVENEKLFF.

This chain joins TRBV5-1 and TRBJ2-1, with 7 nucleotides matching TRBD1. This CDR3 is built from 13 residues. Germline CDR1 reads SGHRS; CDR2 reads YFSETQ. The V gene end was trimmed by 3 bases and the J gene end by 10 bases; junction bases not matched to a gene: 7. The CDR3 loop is CASSSDRPREQFF. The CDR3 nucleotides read TGCGCCAGCAGCTCGGACAGGCCTCGGGAGCAGTTCTTC.